Below are 9 T cell receptor beta chains sequenced from a single sample in a study of spatial heterogeneity in lung cancer (dated by TCRdb to the late 2010s). In the paper's terms, the time point label means: sample taken at primary tumor resection. Without any cell sorting, TCR sequencing was performed on whole RNA extracted either from tumor and nontumor lung tissue or from cryopreserved PBMC samples. The library was obtained by 5' RACE. This sample was sequenced with a NextSeq 500. Using fastp trimming at Q25 and MiXCR clonotype assembly, TCRdb reanalyzed the public sequencing data and kept in-frame beta chains. When rows share a CDR3 protein, they turn into one entry using the most common DNA and genes. This sample has about 95,000 distinct CDR3 sequences in its table, and roughly 10% of those were observed once. The top ten clones comprise about 7% of the sample. Sequencing used PBMCs, obtained at surgery. These receptors were collected from a male donor with early-stage non-small cell lung cancer.

V is TRBV20-1 and J is TRBJ2-1; D might be TRBD2 (7 bases). Germline V gene lookup returns CDR1 DFQATT and CDR2 SNEGSKA (reference sequence). The CDR3 consists of 15 residues. V lost 3 bases and J 3 bases, leaving 15 bases between the germline ends. Here the CDR3 reads CSARGARDYYNEQFF. For the CDR3, the DNA is TGCAGTGCTAGGGGGGCGAGGGACTACTACAATGAGCAGTTCTTC.

This clonotype was recorded many times. The rearrangement uses TRBV9 and TRBJ2-3; 7 bases align to TRBD2. This CDR3 is 17 amino acids long. The germline gives CDR1 SGDLS, CDR2 YYNGEE. The J segment lost 1 base and the V segment lost 0 bases, leaving 8 bases of the junction unmatched. CDR3 nucleotide sequence: TGTGCCAGCAGCGTAGGAATAGCGGGCATACGCACAGATACGCAGTATTTT. The encoded protein is CASSVGIAGIRTDTQYF.

This chain uses TRBV28 with TRBJ2-1; TRBD2 matches 10 bases. Trimming removed 6 bases from V and 3 bases from J; junction bases left unmatched: 8. The length of the CDR3 is 16 residues. CDR1 is MDHEN, CDR2 SYDVKM, per germline. CDR3 sequence: CASSPGTSGIYNEQFF. The CDR3 DNA reads as TGTGCCAGCAGCCCGGGAACTAGCGGGATCTACAATGAGCAGTTCTTC.

The V gene is TRBV10-3, the J gene TRBJ2-5; no definite D call. Germline CDR1 and CDR2: ENHRY and SYGVKD. Trimming removed 2 bases at V and 2 bases at J, with 6 bases between. The CDR3 covers 13 residues. The CDR3 is CAISEGYQETQYF. The CDR3 region has the DNA TGTGCCATCAGTGAGGGCTATCAAGAGACCCAGTACTTC.

This clonotype appeared many times. For the CDR3, the DNA is TGCGCCAGCAGCTCTCAGGGGAACCTGTACAATGAGCAGTTCTTC. Translated, it gives CASSSQGNLYNEQFF. The V and J genes are TRBV5-1 and TRBJ2-1, with D possibly being TRBD1 (6 bases). The CDR3 extends over 15 amino acids. Germline values: CDR1 SGHRS, CDR2 YFSETQ. V was pared by 3 bases and J by 4 bases, with 14 bases between.

This clonotype was seen ten or more times. The genes are TRBV4-2 and TRBJ2-3; 10 nucleotides agree with TRBD2. The CDR3 loop spans 17 amino acids. The J segment lost 2 bases and the V segment lost 0 bases, leaving 5 bases of the junction unmatched. CDR1 is LGHNA and CDR2 is YNFKEQ in the germline V gene. The CDR3 DNA reads TGTGCCAGCAGCCAAGATCGACTAGCGGGCCTCACAGATACGCAGTATTTT. It is translated as CASSQDRLAGLTDTQYF.

This clonotype was recorded once. The chain uses TRBV5-1 and TRBJ1-4; 7 positions agree with TRBD1. Germline V gives CDR1 SGHRS, CDR2 YFSETQ. The CDR3 is 14 residues long. Germline trimming cut 3 bases from V and 3 bases from J; bases unmatched to any gene: 2. The chain's CDR3 is CASSSGQSNEKLFF. CDR3 DNA sequence: TGCGCCAGCAGCTCGGGACAGTCTAATGAAAAACTGTTTTTT.

This clonotype was seen ten or more times. CDR3 DNA: TGTGCCAGCAGCCACGACCACAATCAGCCCCAGCATTTT. Its translation is CASSHDHNQPQHF. The chain recombines TRBV16 with TRBJ1-5; D remains unclear. V gave up 3 bases and J gave up 3 bases, with 6 bases separating them. Germline V gene data show CDR1 as KGHSY and CDR2 as FQNENV. The CDR3 runs 13 residues.

The chain recombines TRBV6-2 or TRBV6-3 with TRBJ2-7; D ambiguous. With 10 bases removed from V and 5 bases from J, the gap between germline ends came to 18 bases. Germline loops: CDR1 MNHEY, CDR2 SVGEGT. The CDR3 runs 13 residues. As DNA, the CDR3 is TGTGCCACCCGGAAGCCTAAGGTCAACGAGCAGTACTTC. As protein: CATRKPKVNEQYF.